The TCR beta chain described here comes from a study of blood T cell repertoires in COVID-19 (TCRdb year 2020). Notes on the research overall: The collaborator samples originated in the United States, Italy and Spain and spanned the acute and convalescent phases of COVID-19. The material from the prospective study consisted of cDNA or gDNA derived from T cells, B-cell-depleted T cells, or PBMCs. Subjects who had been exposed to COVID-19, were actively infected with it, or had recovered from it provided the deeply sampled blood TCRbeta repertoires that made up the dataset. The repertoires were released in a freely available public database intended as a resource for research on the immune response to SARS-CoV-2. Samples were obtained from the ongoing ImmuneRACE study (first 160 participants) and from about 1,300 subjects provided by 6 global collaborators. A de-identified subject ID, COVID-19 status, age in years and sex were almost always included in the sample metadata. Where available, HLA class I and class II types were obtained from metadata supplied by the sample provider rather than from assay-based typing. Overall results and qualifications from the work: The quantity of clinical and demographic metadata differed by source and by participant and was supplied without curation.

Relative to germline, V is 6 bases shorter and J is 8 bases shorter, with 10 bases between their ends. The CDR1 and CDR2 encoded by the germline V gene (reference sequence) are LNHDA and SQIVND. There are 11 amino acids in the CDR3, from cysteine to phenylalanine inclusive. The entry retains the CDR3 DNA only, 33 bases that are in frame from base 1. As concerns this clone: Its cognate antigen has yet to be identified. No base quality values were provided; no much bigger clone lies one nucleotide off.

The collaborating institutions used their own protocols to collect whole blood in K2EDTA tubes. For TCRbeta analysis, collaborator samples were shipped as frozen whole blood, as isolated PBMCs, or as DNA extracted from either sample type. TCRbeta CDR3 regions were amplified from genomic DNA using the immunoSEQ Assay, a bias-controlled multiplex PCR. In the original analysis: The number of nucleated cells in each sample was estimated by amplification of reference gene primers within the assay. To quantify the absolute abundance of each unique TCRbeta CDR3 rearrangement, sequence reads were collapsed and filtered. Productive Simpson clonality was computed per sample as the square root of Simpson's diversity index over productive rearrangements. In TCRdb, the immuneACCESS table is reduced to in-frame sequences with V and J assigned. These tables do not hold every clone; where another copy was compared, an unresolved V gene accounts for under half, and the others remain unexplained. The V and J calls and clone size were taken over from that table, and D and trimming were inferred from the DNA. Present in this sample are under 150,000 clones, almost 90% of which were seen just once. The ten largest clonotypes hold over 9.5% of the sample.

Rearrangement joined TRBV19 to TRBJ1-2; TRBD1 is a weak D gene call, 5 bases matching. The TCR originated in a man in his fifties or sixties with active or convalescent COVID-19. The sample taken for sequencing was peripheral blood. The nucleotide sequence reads TGTGCCAGTAGCCAGGGTGGAGGCTACACCTTC. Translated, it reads CASSQGGGYTF.